The clone carrying this T cell receptor (beta chain) was found once. Its antigen is not identified. The CDR3 is 16 amino acids. Germline V lookup: CDR1 SGDLS, CDR2 YYNGEE. Between the trimmed V and J ends, which lost 4 bases and 5 bases, there was a span of 21 bases. This sample is drawn from a study of T-cell reconstitution after alpha-beta-depleted transplantation in children. General study findings and limits: Alpha-beta T cells present about two months after transplant were reported to originate from several hundred expanded graft clones. A year had passed since transplant, and T-cell counts and diversity by then came mostly from newly produced T cells. In some patients, recipient T cells and intrathymic progenitors surviving conditioning explained high day-60 diversity.

TCRbeta library construction was performed incorporating unique molecular identifiers. TCRdb processed the PCR reads anew with MiXCR; each CDR3 protein has one entry. Altogether more than 400,000 distinct CDR3 sequences are present, roughly two fifths being singletons, with the ten largest covering about 30%. The sequencing used PBMCs, collected before TCRalphabeta/CD19-depleted stem cell transplant. The clonotype was recovered from a girl aged 2 to 10 with aplastic anemia, due to receive a stem cell transplant. This chain joins TRBV9 and TRBJ2-5; weak D call: TRBD2 (6 bases). The CDR3: CASSSRGSTSSETQYF. The CDR3 DNA sequence: TGTGCCAGCAGCTCCCGGGGTTCTACTAGCTCGGAGACCCAGTACTTC.